These 11 T cell receptor beta chains were sequenced from one sample in a study of regulatory T cells in long-lasting Graves disease (dated by TCRdb to the early 2020s). This specimen's time point label, interpreted: newly diagnosed GD, antithyroid drugs for less than 3 months. For both TCR sequencing and RNA sequencing, RNA was extracted from PBMCs in TRIzol. Library preparation used multiplex PCR. TCRdb names Illumina HiSeq 4000 as the instrument used. CDR3 regions were amplified by Arm-PCR with iRepertoire HTBI primers to construct TCR beta libraries. Through fastp at Q25 and MiXCR, TCRdb rebuilt clones from the public reads, retaining in-frame beta chains. Identical CDR3 proteins give one entry, which carries the most common genes and DNA. The sample table lists approximately 470,000 distinct CDR3 sequences, 16% of them with a count of one. The top ten clonotypes cover 9% to 15% of the sample. These data also featured in a second study, about T cells in Graves' hyperthyroidism and ophthalmopathy.

This material consisted of peripheral blood mononuclear cells (PBMCs), taken at new diagnosis, from a patient treated with antithyroid drugs. The receptors derive from a man aged 35 to 55 with Graves disease. Donor details come from another sample of the same person, matched by shared clones.

The rearrangement uses TRBV12-5 and TRBJ2-5, with D uncertain. V gave up 0 bases and J gave up 4 bases, with 12 bases separating them. The CDR3 has 15 amino acids. CDR1 is LGHNT, CDR2 FRNRAP, per germline. This chain's CDR3 is CASGLVHGPRETQYF. The CDR3 bases are TGTGCTAGTGGTTTGGTACATGGCCCCAGAGAGACCCAGTACTTC.

This clonotype was observed at least ten times. This chain uses TRBV6-2 or TRBV6-3 with TRBJ1-5; D might be TRBD1 (5 bases). Trimming removed 4 bases from V and 13 bases from J, with 20 bases in between. CDR3 size: 14 residues. The germline V gene encodes CDR1 MNHEY and CDR2 SVGEGT. The CDR3 loop is CASSSDKGSAGQHF. CDR3 sequence (DNA): TGTGCCAGCAGTTCGGACAAGGGATCAGCGGGACAGCATTTT.

This clonotype was detected many times. This chain uses TRBV30 with TRBJ2-1, with D uncertain. The CDR3 is 14 residues long. Between the trimmed V and J ends, which lost 2 bases and 0 bases, there was a span of 8 bases. CDR1 and CDR2 (germline): GTSNPN, SVGIG (reference sequence). The CDR3 bases are TGTGCCTGGAGTCGAATACCCTCCTACAATGAGCAGTTCTTC. It specifies CAWSRIPSYNEQFF.

This rearrangement joins TRBV7-6 to TRBJ2-7, with unresolved D. Germline CDR1 and CDR2: SGHVS and FNYEAQ. This CDR3 region has 14 residues. V shed 4 bases and J shed 7 bases, with 17 bases lying between them. The CDR3 bases are TGTGCCAGCAGCTCCGAGGACCTAATCAATGAGCAGTACTTC. The encoded protein is CASSSEDLINEQYF.

In its sample, this clonotype was seen a few times. The rearrangement links TRBV5-1 to TRBJ2-1; 13 bases are shared with TRBD2. CDR1 SGHRS and CDR2 YFSETQ come from the germline V gene. The V segment lost 0 bases and the J segment 4 bases; nucleotides outside the gene matches: 7. CDR3 length: 18 amino acids. The CDR3 DNA reads TGCGCCAGCAGCTTGGGATTACTAGCGGGAGGGTGGTACAATGAGCAGTTCTTC. Translation: CASSLGLLAGGWYNEQFF.

This clonotype was found many times. This chain connects TRBV2 to TRBJ1-5; possibly TRBD1 for D (5 bases). The CDR3 contains 16 residues. CDR1 and CDR2 from the germline V gene are SNHLY and FYNNEI. V dropped 6 bases and J dropped 0 bases, with 15 bases sitting between them. CDR3 protein: CASSPLGGASNQPQHF. DNA of the CDR3: TGTGCCAGCAGCCCCCTCGGAGGGGCTAGCAATCAGCCCCAGCATTTT.

V usage is TRBV12-3 or TRBV12-4 and J usage is TRBJ2-2; tentatively, D is TRBD1 or TRBD2 (6 bases each). Trimming took off 9 bases at V and 1 base at J, with 9 bases between the two ends. The CDR3 covers 13 residues. CDR3 sequence reads: CASRGVNTGELFF. The DNA of the CDR3 is TGTGCCAGTAGGGGGGTGAACACCGGGGAGCTGTTTTTT.

This clonotype was found many times. The chain has TRBV30 and TRBJ1-4; no clear D. V dropped 2 bases and J dropped 4 bases, with 8 bases sitting between them. The CDR3 extends over 13 amino acids. Germline assignment: CDR1 GTSNPN and CDR2 SVGIG (reference sequence). The CDR3 loop is CAWSLDRNEKLFF. Written as DNA, the CDR3 is TGTGCCTGGAGTCTCGACCGTAATGAAAAACTGTTTTTT.

This clonotype has ten or more counts. The V call is TRBV7-9, the J call TRBJ2-3, with a tentative D call TRBD1 (5 bases). CDR1 SEHNR and CDR2 FQNEAQ come from the germline V gene (reference sequence). This CDR3 comprises 13 residues. Trimming shortened V by 5 bases and J by 3 bases, and 9 bases separated the two germline ends. Here the CDR3 DNA reads TGTGCCAGCAGCATCCGACAGACAGATACGCAGTATTTT. Its translation: CASSIRQTDTQYF.

This clonotype has ten or more counts. The J gene is TRBJ2-1, the V gene TRBV5-1; TRBD1 is a possible D gene (7 bases). This CDR3 has 15 amino acids. From germline, CDR1 is SGHRS and CDR2 YFSETQ. V was clipped by 4 bases and J by 4 bases, with 15 bases between them. The CDR3 region has the DNA TGCGCCAGCAGCCGGACTGCGGGACAGTACAATGAGCAGTTCTTC. Protein: CASSRTAGQYNEQFF.

This clonotype was observed many times. The gene calls are TRBV11-2 and TRBJ2-7; D is ambiguous. Per the germline V gene, CDR1 is SGHAT and CDR2 is FQNNGV. V was pared by 6 bases and J by 3 bases, with 12 bases between. The CDR3 has 13 amino acids. DNA for the CDR3: TGTGCCAGCAGGGTCATAGGCCGCTACGAGCAGTACTTC. Its translation: CASRVIGRYEQYF.